What follows are 16 T cell receptor beta chains derived from one specimen sequenced in a study of T cell repertoires in cytomegalovirus infection. TCRdb reprocessed the reads via MiXCR and lists one record per CDR3 protein. The sample yields 110,000 or so distinct CDR3 sequences, over 30% seen once. Antigens of these TCRs are unknown. The material was CD8+ T cells from cultured PBMCs, obtained from culture after CMV antigen stimulation. These receptors originate from a human donor in good health (CMV status not recorded). Some clones in this sample may be carry-over from other donors' samples.

This clonotype was found a few times. This rearrangement joins TRBV9 to TRBJ2-3; a possible D gene is TRBD1 (5 bases). V dropped 3 bases and J dropped 5 bases, with 10 bases sitting between them. Germline V CDR1 and CDR2: SGDLS, YYNGEE. The CDR3 totals 13 residues. The CDR3 DNA sequence: TGTGCCAGCAGCGGACAGATATTAGATACGCAGTATTTT. It specifies CASSGQILDTQYF.

This clonotype has a handful of counts. The J gene is TRBJ2-7, the V gene TRBV20-1; the D gene could be TRBD1 or TRBD2 (5 bases each). V lost 3 bases and J lost 3, with 15 bases in between. CDR3 size: 14 residues. Germline V gene sequence: CDR1 DFQATT, CDR2 SNEGSKA (reference sequence). CDR3 sequence: CSASFLLGVYEQYF. CDR3 DNA sequence: TGCAGTGCTAGTTTCCTGCTGGGGGTCTACGAGCAGTACTTC.

In this sample, this clonotype turned up a few times. The rearrangement joins TRBV2 to TRBJ1-3, with a weak D call TRBD1 (5 bases). This CDR3 has 15 amino acids. V was clipped by 5 bases and J by 2 bases, with 13 bases between them. The V gene's germline CDR1 is SNHLY and CDR2 FYNNEI. The CDR3 DNA reads TGTGCCAGCAGTCCAGAAGGCAGGGCTGGAAACACCATATATTTT. It encodes CASSPEGRAGNTIYF.

This clonotype appeared once. This sequence joins TRBV4-1 and TRBJ1-6, with TRBD1 matching over 8 bases. From germline, CDR1 is MGHRA and CDR2 YSYEKL. CDR3 size: 15 residues. J gave up 5 bases and V 6 bases, and 6 bases lay outside the gene matches. The CDR3 sequence: CASSRTGWNNSPLHF. CDR3 nucleotides: TGCGCCAGCAGTCGGACAGGGTGGAATAATTCACCCCTCCACTTT.

The gene calls are TRBV7-3 and TRBJ2-3; 9 bases map to TRBD1. The J call may be wrong; the DNA end is better matched by TRBJ1-5. The germline V gene has CDR1 SGHTA and CDR2 FQGTGA. CDR3 length: 20 amino acids. CDR3 DNA sequence: TGTGCCAGCGTCCCACGAGACCCCTATCGGACAGGGGTGAGCACAGATACGCAGCATTTT. Translation: CASVPRDPYRTGVSTDTQHF.

The chain combines TRBV19 with TRBJ2-4; no clear D. Trimming stripped 6 bases from V and 5 bases from J, with 17 bases between. This CDR3 has 15 amino acids. Germline assignment: CDR1 LNHDA and CDR2 SQIVND (reference sequence). The CDR3 bases are TGTGCCAGTAGACCCACCCACGACTTAGAAAACATTCAGTACTTC. The encoded protein is CASRPTHDLENIQYF.

This clonotype was counted only a few times. This chain links TRBV12-3 or TRBV12-4 with TRBJ1-4, with TRBD1 as a possible D gene (5 bases). With 6 bases removed from V and 8 bases from J, the gap between germline ends came to 16 bases. The CDR3 sequence is 14 residues long. Written as DNA, the CDR3 is TGTGCCAGCAGCCCCGACGGGGGAAGGGAAAAACTGTTTTTT. Translation gives CASSPDGGREKLFF.

This clonotype was counted a few times. This sequence joins TRBV6-2 or TRBV6-3 and TRBJ2-7; 9 bases line up with TRBD1. After removal of 8 bases from V and 4 bases from J, the junction contained 9 bases not matched to a gene. Germline V gene lookup returns CDR1 MNHEY and CDR2 SVGEGT. The CDR3 is 14 residues long. In nucleotides, the CDR3 is TGTGCCAGCTCCTGGACAGGGGATTATTACGAGCAGTACTTC. It encodes CASSWTGDYYEQYF.

This clonotype showed up just a few times. An end of the junction differs from the germline gene, which may be a read error. V is TRBV20-1 and J is TRBJ1-2, with a weak D call TRBD1 (6 bases). The CDR3 is 13 amino acids. Germline V gene data show CDR1 as DFQATT and CDR2 as SNEGSKA (reference sequence). This CDR3 is CSAHRVGLQGYTF. The DNA for the CDR3 is TGTAGTGCTCACAGGGTCGGGCTTCAGGGCTACACCTTC.

This clonotype appeared once. The V call is TRBV7-8, the J call TRBJ2-2; 8 nucleotides agree with TRBD1. Germline V gives CDR1 SGHVS, CDR2 FQNEAQ. V dropped 1 base and J dropped 0; count of bases not matched to a gene: 4. This CDR3 is 17 amino acids long. DNA of the CDR3: TGTGCCAGCAGCTTAGTCCCGGGACAGGCGAACACCGGGGAGCTGTTTTTT. Residues: CASSLVPGQANTGELFF.

The chain has TRBV25-1 and TRBJ1-2; 7 bases align to TRBD1. V lost 4 bases, J lost 4 bases, and 9 bases stayed unmatched. Germline loops: CDR1 MGHDK, CDR2 SYGVNS. The CDR3 is 15 amino acids. CDR3 DNA sequence: TGTGCCAGCAGTGGCTACAGGGGCCGTACCTATGGCTACACCTTC. Protein: CASSGYRGRTYGYTF.

This clonotype was seen repeatedly, ten times or more. The chain recombines TRBV7-6 with TRBJ2-1; D gene ambiguous. CDR3 length: 13 amino acids. V dropped 5 bases and J dropped 2 bases, with 7 bases sitting between them. Germline-derived CDR1 and CDR2 are SGHVS and FNYEAQ. CDR3 protein: CASSPEAYNEQFF. The CDR3 nucleotides are TGTGCCAGCAGCCCCGAAGCCTACAATGAGCAGTTCTTC. The variable domain in full, completed from reference TRBV7-6 and TRBJ2-1, reads GAGVSQSPRYKVTKRGQDVALRCDPISGHVSLYWYRQALGQGPEFLTYFNYEAQQDKSGLPNDRFSAERPEGSISTLTIQRTEQRDSAMYRCASSPEAYNEQFFGPGTRLTVL.

This clonotype has only a few counts. The chain links TRBV7-8 to TRBJ1-3, with D tentatively TRBD1 (6 bases). Germline CDR1 SGHVS, CDR2 FQNEAQ. The V end lost 2 bases, the J end lost 0 bases, and 20 bases lay between the germline ends. The CDR3 runs 19 residues. The CDR3 nucleotides read TGTGCCAGCAGCTTACGTTCGGGGGGCCCAAACCTCTCTGGAAACACCATATATTTT. Translated, it gives CASSLRSGGPNLSGNTIYF.

The rearrangement joins TRBV4-3 to TRBJ1-1; D is undetermined. The V gene's germline CDR1 is LGHNA and CDR2 YSLEER. V was trimmed by 1 base and J by 3 bases, leaving 9 bases between them. The CDR3 spans 14 residues. CDR3 residues: CASSQGAGYTEAFF. The CDR3 nucleotides read TGCGCCAGCAGCCAAGGAGCGGGGTACACTGAAGCTTTCTTT.

This clonotype was seen a few times. V and J are TRBV11-2 and TRBJ1-4; TRBD1 aligns across 9 bases. The CDR3 has 13 residues. Germline CDR1 SGHAT, CDR2 FQNNGV. The J segment lost 11 bases and the V segment lost 5 bases, leaving 6 bases of the junction unmatched. The CDR3 nucleotides read TGTGCCAGCAGCGAAGGACAGGGGTCCAAACTGTTTTTT. The encoded protein is CASSEGQGSKLFF.

About this clonotype: At one end the junction does not follow the germline gene, possibly because of a read error. The chain carries TRBV7-6 and TRBJ2-1; the match to TRBD1 covers 12 bases. Germline loops: CDR1 SGHVS, CDR2 FNYEAQ. The CDR3 is 18 amino acids. The CDR3 nucleotides read TGTGTCAGCAGCACGGGACAGGGGGCCCCGGGCTACTACAATGAGCAGTTCTTC. Its translation: CVSSTGQGAPGYYNEQFF.